This passage covers 17 T cell receptor beta chains from one sample sequenced in a study of response to subunit inactivated influenza vaccine. TCRdb ran MiXCR on the RT-PCR reads and lists one entry per CDR3 protein. The data hold around 530,000 distinct CDR3 sequences, with 16% observed a single time. This material consisted of CD4+ T cells sorted from PBMCs, taken less than 30 months after vaccination. The receptors derive from a man aged 50-75 years who received an inactivated influenza vaccine.

This clonotype was counted between two and nine times. This chain joins TRBV6-1 and TRBJ2-1, with 7 nucleotides matching TRBD2. The CDR3 loop spans 17 amino acids. The germline CDR1 and CDR2 sequences are MNHNS and SASEGT. V was clipped by 2 bases and J by 1 base; unmatched bases: 8. The CDR3 DNA follows: TGTGCCAGCAGTGAAACCTTCCAGGGAGGGTCCTACAATGAGCAGTTCTTC. Protein: CASSETFQGGSYNEQFF.

This clonotype showed up many times. The chain's CDR3 is CASSPIMGRNEQFF. CDR3 in DNA: TGTGCCAGCAGCCCGATAATGGGGAGAAATGAGCAGTTCTTC. The chain combines TRBV14 with TRBJ2-1; weak D call: TRBD2 (5 bases). CDR3 size: 14 residues. Looked up from germline, CDR1 is SGHDN and CDR2 is FVKESK. The V and J ends lost 4 bases and 7 bases respectively, with 14 bases between them.

The rearrangement joins TRBV10-2 to TRBJ2-2, with a weak D call TRBD2 (6 bases). CDR1 is WSHSY, CDR2 SAAADI, per germline. This CDR3 is built from 15 residues. The V and J ends lost 7 bases and 4 bases respectively, with 16 bases between them. CDR3 sequence reads: CASTPGLSFTGELFF. CDR3 coding DNA: TGCGCCAGCACCCCGGGACTTTCTTTCACCGGGGAGCTGTTTTTT.

This clonotype occurred a few times. V usage is TRBV7-2 and J usage is TRBJ2-1; perhaps TRBD1 as D (6 bases). V lost 1 base to trimming and J lost 7 bases, with 8 bases between them. Per germline, CDR1 SGHTA and CDR2 FQGNSA. CDR3 length: 13 amino acids. In DNA form, the CDR3 reads TGTGCCAGCAGCTTAGGGACAGAGAATGAGCAGTTCTTC. Its protein product is CASSLGTENEQFF.

With regard to this clonotype: A single base separates this from a much larger clone, so it may be a read error. V usage is TRBV28 and J usage is TRBJ2-1; 11 nucleotides align to TRBD2. The V gene's germline CDR1 is MDHEN and CDR2 SYDVKM. The CDR3 covers 14 residues. CDR3 coding DNA: TGTGCCAGCAGGCGACTAGCGGGGTACAATGAGCAGCTCTTC. Its protein is CASRRLAGYNEQLF.

This clonotype was counted a few times. This chain uses TRBV5-1 with TRBJ2-2; D is possibly TRBD1 (5 bases). Trimming shortened V by 0 bases and J by 4 bases, and 10 bases separated the two germline ends. CDR1 is SGHRS and CDR2 is YFSETQ in the germline V gene. CDR3 size: 15 residues. The CDR3 nucleotides read TGCGCCAGCAGCTTGGTACAGGACATCACCGGGGAGCTGTTTTTT. This translates into CASSLVQDITGELFF.

This clonotype was detected only a few times. The chain has TRBV6-1 and TRBJ2-1; 9 bases are shared with TRBD1. The CDR3 loop spans 16 amino acids. CDR1 and CDR2 from the germline V gene are MNHNS and SASEGT. Unmatched junction bases numbered 12, after V lost 6 bases and J lost 6 bases. The CDR3 reads CASSTQGAGLGNEQFF. The DNA of the CDR3 is TGTGCCAGCAGCACACAGGGGGCAGGATTAGGCAATGAGCAGTTCTTC.

This clonotype turned up a few times. This chain connects TRBV5-1 to TRBJ2-7; D unclear. The CDR3 has 15 amino acids. V was pared by 0 bases and J by 0 bases, with 10 bases between. Looked up from germline, CDR1 is SGHRS and CDR2 is YFSETQ. The CDR3 bases are TGCGCCAGCAGCTTGGTGGCAGAGCGCTCCTACGAGCAGTACTTC. Its protein is CASSLVAERSYEQYF.

The J gene is TRBJ1-4, the V gene TRBV7-2, with D maybe TRBD1 (5 bases). The ends were cut back, 4 bases at V and 8 bases at J, with 20 bases in the middle. CDR3 length equals 16 residues. From germline, CDR1 is SGHTA and CDR2 FQGNSA. CDR3 residues: CASSWQDTRAPEKLFF. As DNA, the CDR3 is TGTGCCAGCAGCTGGCAGGACACCCGCGCACCGGAAAAACTGTTTTTT.

This clonotype was detected only a few times. DNA for the CDR3: TGTGCCAGCAGATCTGATTTAGCCAAAAACATTCAGTACTTC. Its protein product is CASRSDLAKNIQYF. This chain connects TRBV7-9 to TRBJ2-4; D gene uncertain. This CDR3 region has 14 residues. Germline V gene data show CDR1 as SEHNR and CDR2 as FQNEAQ (reference sequence). The ends were cut back, 6 bases at V and 0 bases at J, with 9 bases in the middle.

The sample holds a few counts of this clonotype. The rearrangement links TRBV12-3 or TRBV12-4 to TRBJ1-3; tentative D call: TRBD1 (5 bases). This CDR3 spans 13 amino acids. The V gene lost 7 bases and the J gene lost 4 bases, with 11 bases spanning the gap. This chain's CDR3 is CASTGHLGNTIYF. The CDR3 region has the DNA TGTGCCAGCACCGGACACTTAGGAAACACCATATATTTT.

The chain combines TRBV5-1 with TRBJ2-7; D is undetermined. The germline CDR1 and CDR2 sequences are SGHRS and YFSETQ. The CDR3 loop spans 14 amino acids. V dropped 3 bases and J dropped 5 bases, with 15 bases sitting between them. The DNA of the CDR3 is TGCGCCAGCAGCTCGGGTGGGGAATTGGACGAGCAGTACTTC. Translation gives CASSSGGELDEQYF.

The rearrangement links TRBV7-6 to TRBJ2-3, with no clear D. The CDR3 is 15 residues long. The germline V gene encodes CDR1 SGHVS and CDR2 FNYEAQ. The ends were cut back, 2 bases at V and 6 bases at J, with 15 bases in the middle. The CDR3 DNA is TGTGCCAGCAGCTTACTCGGGCACTCGAGGGATACGCAGTATTTT. Amino acid sequence: CASSLLGHSRDTQYF.

The chain is built from TRBV5-1 and TRBJ1-4, with TRBD1 matching over 7 bases. The CDR3 runs 15 residues. The trim removed 4 bases at V and 8 bases at J, leaving 11 bases unmatched. Germline V gives CDR1 SGHRS, CDR2 YFSETQ. The CDR3 loop reads CASSEEGGAWEKLFF. For the CDR3, the DNA is TGCGCCAGCAGCGAGGAAGGGGGCGCTTGGGAAAAACTGTTTTTT.

This clonotype was counted ten times or more. The chain links TRBV18 to TRBJ2-1; 7 nucleotides agree with TRBD2. V lost 5 bases and J lost 2; bases outside the gene matches: 9. Germline V gene data show CDR1 as KGHSH and CDR2 as LQKENI. The CDR3 sequence is 16 residues long. The DNA of the CDR3 is TGTGCCAGCTCAGCAGAGTCCGGGACTACCTACAATGAGCAGTTCTTC. This translates into CASSAESGTTYNEQFF.

This chain links TRBV6-2 or TRBV6-3 with TRBJ2-7, with a possible D match to TRBD2 (5 bases). Trimming removed 7 bases at V and 2 bases at J, with 18 bases between. This CDR3 has 15 amino acids. Germline values: CDR1 MNHEY, CDR2 SVGEGT. The DNA of the CDR3 is TGTGCCAGCACCCCTTACGGGCGCGGGCCCTACGAGCAGTACTTC. Its protein product is CASTPYGRGPYEQYF.

This clonotype was counted at least ten times. CDR3 residues: CASVGWNRVYEQYF. CDR3 in DNA: TGTGCCAGCGTGGGGTGGAATCGGGTCTACGAGCAGTACTTC. V is TRBV2 and J is TRBJ2-7; D is uncertain. With 8 bases removed from V and 3 bases from J, the gap between germline ends came to 17 bases. Germline lookup yields CDR1 SNHLY and CDR2 FYNNEI. This CDR3 has 14 residues.